The 15 T cell receptor beta chains in this list originate from one sample, sequenced in a study of identical twins. TCRdb re-analysed the 5' RACE reads in MiXCR, keeping a single row per CDR3 protein. This table holds hundreds of thousands of distinct CDR3 sequences, over 8.5% found once. These data also formed part of another study, on yellow fever vaccine responses in identical twins.

Sequencing used PBMCs. All receptors come from a woman between 18 and 29 years old in good health.

The gene calls are TRBV14 and TRBJ2-1; 7 bases align to TRBD1. Germline CDR1 and CDR2: SGHDN and FVKESK. CDR3 length equals 15 residues. V gave up 1 base and J gave up 8 bases; unmatched junction bases: 8. The DNA of the CDR3 is TGTGCCAGCAGCCAAGGGACAGGTGCTAGAGATGAGCAGTTCTTC. Encoded protein: CASSQGTGARDEQFF.

This clonotype appeared a few times. This chain joins TRBV28 and TRBJ2-1, with a tentative D call TRBD2 (6 bases). Germline V lookup: CDR1 MDHEN, CDR2 SYDVKM. This CDR3 region has 15 residues. The V end was cut by 2 bases, the J end by 7 bases, with 15 bases between. The CDR3 spells CASSLLLGEDNEQFF. CDR3 in DNA: TGTGCCAGCAGTTTACTCCTAGGGGAGGATAATGAGCAGTTCTTC.

This clonotype showed up just a few times. The chain couples TRBV11-2 to TRBJ2-1, with D possibly being TRBD2 (6 bases). Germline V lookup: CDR1 SGHAT, CDR2 FQNNGV. The CDR3 covers 18 residues. V dropped 6 bases and J dropped 4 bases, with 25 bases sitting between them. CDR3 in amino acids: CASRPRELDPFIYNEQFF. The CDR3 coding sequence is TGTGCCAGCAGGCCTCGGGAGCTCGACCCCTTCATATACAATGAGCAGTTCTTC.

This clonotype appeared many times. The CDR3 region is CATSRDPGLQHNEQFF. The CDR3 coding sequence is TGTGCCACCAGCAGAGACCCGGGACTTCAGCACAATGAGCAGTTCTTC. The chain joins TRBV15 to TRBJ2-1; D is possibly TRBD2 (6 bases). Germline CDR1 is LNHNV and CDR2 is YYDKDF (reference sequence). This CDR3 is built from 16 residues. Trimming took 0 bases from V and 5 from J, leaving 14 bases between them. Full variable domain (rest looked up from reference TRBV15 and TRBJ2-1): DAMVIQNPRYQVTQFGKPVTLSCSQTLNHNVMYWYQQKSSQAPKLLFHYYDKDFNNEADTPDNFQSRRPNTSFCFLDIRSPGLGDTAMYLCATSRDPGLQHNEQFFGPGTRLTVL.

The rearrangement uses TRBV7-3 and TRBJ2-7, with TRBD2 matching over 9 bases. This CDR3 has 21 amino acids. The germline V gene has CDR1 SGHTA and CDR2 FQGTGA. V trimming: 1 base; J trimming: 2 bases; junction bases outside the gene matches: 21. This CDR3 reads CASSLMGRSSYSGRPTYEQYF. CDR3 nucleotide sequence: TGTGCCAGCAGCTTAATGGGGAGATCATCATATAGCGGGAGACCCACCTACGAGCAGTACTTC.

J is TRBJ2-2 and V is TRBV5-4; 8 bases are shared with TRBD2. Trimming cost V 4 bases and J 5 bases; bases outside gene matches: 4. Germline CDR1 is SGHNT and CDR2 is YYREEE (reference sequence). The CDR3 runs 14 residues. Here the CDR3 DNA reads TGTGCCAGCAGCGGGATAGCGGGAACCGGGGAGCTGTTTTTT. It codes for CASSGIAGTGELFF. Full variable domain (outside the CDR3, taken from reference TRBV5-4 and TRBJ2-2): ETGVTQSPTHLIKTRGQQVTLRCSSQSGHNTVSWYQQALGQGPQFIFQYYREEENGRGNFPPRFSGLQFPNYSSELNVNALELDDSALYLCASSGIAGTGELFFGEGSRLTVL.

This clonotype was observed a few times. The V gene is TRBV28, the J gene TRBJ2-7, with 8 positions matching TRBD2. This CDR3 comprises 16 residues. CDR1 MDHEN and CDR2 SYDVKM come from the germline V gene. The ends lost 6 bases at V and 2 bases at J; junction bases unmatched: 12. The CDR3 loop reads CASSSPRLAPTYEQYF. The CDR3 nucleotides read TGTGCCAGCAGCTCCCCTCGACTAGCGCCTACCTACGAGCAGTACTTC.

The table lists this clonotype with a count of one. This may be a read error, as it is one base from a much larger clone. The chain couples TRBV4-2 to TRBJ2-3; 9 bases map to TRBD2. Looked up from germline, CDR1 is LGHNA and CDR2 is YNFKEQ. J was trimmed by 0 bases and V by 3 bases; bases with no gene match: 10. The CDR3 covers 18 residues. CDR3 coding DNA: TGTGCCAGCAGCCATGGGCTAGCGGGGTTCTCTAGCACAGATACGCAGTATTTT. As protein: CASSHGLAGFSSTDTQYF.

The chain recombines TRBV11-3 with TRBJ2-1; TRBD1 matches at 12 bases. This CDR3 has 18 amino acids. Germline CDR1 is SGHNT and CDR2 is YENEEA. J lost 7 bases, V lost 1 base, and 11 bases had no gene match. CDR3 sequence (DNA): TGTGCCAGCAGCTTAGTTGGCGTTGGGACAGGGGGCAAGAATGAGCAGTTCTTC. It translates to CASSLVGVGTGGKNEQFF.

This clonotype was detected ten times or more. The chain uses TRBV4-1 and TRBJ1-2, with TRBD1 identical over 7 bases. The CDR3 is 16 amino acids. Germline lookup yields CDR1 MGHRA and CDR2 YSYEKL. The trim removed 1 base at V and 4 bases at J, leaving 9 bases unmatched. The DNA of the CDR3 is TGCGCCAGCAGCCAAGCCCCGGGACAGTCTATCTATGGCTACACCTTC. Its protein product is CASSQAPGQSIYGYTF.

This clonotype has at least ten counts. The chain joins TRBV27 to TRBJ2-5, with D uncertain. V lost 3 bases, J lost 4 bases, and 12 bases lay in between. CDR3 length equals 14 residues. Looked up from germline, CDR1 is MNHEY and CDR2 is SMNVEV (reference sequence). Here the CDR3 reads CASSFPGMGETQYF. For the CDR3, the DNA is TGTGCCAGCAGTTTCCCCGGCATGGGAGAGACCCAGTACTTC.

The CDR3 sequence: CASSPNFRITPNLPEQYF. CDR3 DNA sequence: TGTGCCAGCAGCCCCAACTTTAGGATCACTCCAAATCTACCCGAGCAGTACTTC. The genes are TRBV9 and TRBJ2-7; no reliable D call. Germline CDR1 and CDR2: SGDLS and YYNGEE. V gave up 4 bases and J gave up 6 bases, with 29 bases separating them. The CDR3 extends over 18 amino acids.

The rearrangement uses TRBV15 and TRBJ2-3; 9 bases line up with TRBD1. The J segment lost 5 bases and the V segment lost 0 bases, leaving 9 bases of the junction unmatched. The germline CDR1 and CDR2 sequences are LNHNV and YYDKDF (reference sequence). The CDR3 extends over 17 amino acids. The CDR3 DNA reads TGTGCCACCAGCAGAGATCACGTGACAGGGGGAATAGATACGCAGTATTTT. It specifies CATSRDHVTGGIDTQYF.

This clonotype was recorded at least ten times. The V call is TRBV2, the J call TRBJ2-3; D remains unclear. V lost 3 bases to trimming and J lost 2 bases, with 15 bases between them. The CDR3 consists of 16 residues. CDR1 and CDR2 (germline): SNHLY, FYNNEI. CDR3 region: CASSENAERTTDTQYF. The CDR3 coding sequence is TGTGCCAGCAGTGAGAACGCCGAGAGAACCACAGATACGCAGTATTTT.

The table lists this clonotype with many counts. One end of the junction fails to match germline, which may point to a read error. The chain has TRBV5-1 and TRBJ2-3; weak D call: TRBD1 (5 bases). The CDR3 has 15 amino acids. CDR1 SGHRS and CDR2 YFSETQ come from the germline V gene. In DNA form, the CDR3 reads TGTGCCAGCAGCTTGGTACAGGCTAGCACAGATACGCAGTATTTT. Its translation is CASSLVQASTDTQYF.